These T cell receptor beta chains were read from a single sample in a study of shared clonotypes between healthy human individuals. Data came from immunoSEQ multiplex PCR; TCRdb stores just in-frame clones and leaves some out. Of approximately 2.3 million clones in the sample, roughly 93% were seen once. The sequenced sample consisted of naive CD4+ T cells from PBMCs. The receptors were gathered from a man aged 18 to 35 in good health. Some clones in this sample may be carry-over from other donors' samples. CDR3s include the opening cysteine and the closing phenylalanine or tryptophan. A D gene is named only where the DNA matches it firmly. For some rows the clone size is stated as once, few or many, or as a class when expanded; others skip it.

TRBV10-1	.	.	TRBJ2-1	TGCGCCAGCAGTGTACAGATCTATGAGCAGTTCTTC	CASSVQIYEQFF
TRBV5-1	TRBD1	.	TRBJ2-5	TGCGCCAGCAGCTTGGAGGACAGGCAAGAGACCCAGTACTTC	CASSLEDRQETQYF
TRBV28	.	.	TRBJ2-7	TGTGCCAGCAGTTTAGCAGGAATCAACTACGAGCAGTACTTC	CASSLAGINYEQYF
TRBV11-2	.	.	TRBJ2-3	TGTGCCAGCAGCCGAATGGGGAGCACAGATACGCAGTATTTT	CASSRMGSTDTQYF
TRBV7-8	TRBD2	.	TRBJ2-5	TGTGCCAGCACCGTCGGGAGGGTAGCGCCTGCCCGGGACACCCAGTACTTC	CASTVGRVAPARDTQYF
TRBV19	.	once	TRBJ1-4	TGTGCCAGTAGTCGACTTACTAATGAAAAACTGTTTTTT	CASSRLTNEKLFF
TRBV19	.	.	TRBJ2-3	TGTGCCAGTAGTATAGATCGTATCTCTGTGGATACGCAGTATTTT	CASSIDRISVDTQYF
TRBV4-2	.	.	TRBJ1-3	TGTGCCAGCAGCCTAGAAAGGAACGCAGGGTCAGGAAACACCATATATTTT	CASSLERNAGSGNTIYF
TRBV30	.	.	TRBJ1-4	TGTGCCTGGAGTGGGTTTGGCGAAAAACTGTTTTTT	CAWSGFGEKLFF
TRBV5-1	.	.	TRBJ1-5	TGCGCCAGCAGCTTGGGGGGGACCGACAATCAGCCCCAGCATTTT	CASSLGGTDNQPQHF
TRBV7-2	.	.	TRBJ2-4	TGTGCCAGCAGCTTAGAGGGTCTAGTACAGTACTTC	CASSLEGLVQYF
TRBV4-2	.	.	TRBJ1-3	TGTGCCAGCAGCCAAGCGGTACAGGCGATCTCTGGAAACACCATATATTTT	CASSQAVQAISGNTIYF
TRBV6-6	TRBD1	.	TRBJ2-4	TGTGCCAGCTCTGGGGACAGGGCCAAAAACATTCAGTACTTC	CASSGDRAKNIQYF
TRBV14	.	.	TRBJ1-2	TGTGCCAGCAGCCTTATGACAGGCCCAGGGGAGGGCTACACCTTC	CASSLMTGPGEGYTF
TRBV9	.	.	TRBJ1-3	TGTGCCAGCAGCTTCCGACAGAGCCCTGGAAACACCATATATTTT	CASSFRQSPGNTIYF
TRBV5-1	.	.	TRBJ2-7	TGCGCCAGCAGCTTGGAAGGGAGCTCCTACGAGCAGTACTTC	CASSLEGSSYEQYF
TRBV9	TRBD1	few	TRBJ1-1	TGTGCCAGCAGCGACCAACAGGGGAGCACTGAAGCTTTCTTT	CASSDQQGSTEAFF
TRBV28	.	.	TRBJ2-7	TGTGCCAGCAGTTTCTTGCGGGCCTACGAGCAGTACTTC	CASSFLRAYEQYF
TRBV30	.	.	TRBJ2-2	TGTGCCTGGAGGGTGTTAGGGGGCACCGGGGAGCTGTTTTTT	CAWRVLGGTGELFF
TRBV18	.	once	TRBJ2-1	TGTGCCAGCTCACCGACTCTTTTGACTCGGAGTGAGCAGTTCTTC	CASSPTLLTRSEQFF
TRBV5-1	.	.	TRBJ2-3	TGCGCCAGCAGTGCATCTAGCGGCACAGATACGCAGTATTTT	CASSASSGTDTQYF
TRBV28	.	.	TRBJ2-7	TGTGCCAGCAGCCCGAGTGACAGGGCCGGGGGCGAGCAGTACTTC	CASSPSDRAGGEQYF
TRBV6-1	.	.	TRBJ2-7	TGTGCCAGCACTCCCAGGGAAGGCGAGCAGTACTTC	CASTPREGEQYF
TRBV11-2	.	.	TRBJ1-4	TGTGCCAGCAGCTTCGTGTACAGGGAGAAACTGTTTTTT	CASSFVYREKLFF
TRBV18	TRBD2	.	TRBJ2-2	TGTGCCAGCTCACCGCCCGGGGGCGGGAGGAGCCCCGGGGAGCTGTTTTTT	CASSPPGGGRSPGELFF
TRBV9	TRBD1	.	TRBJ2-1	TGTGCCAGCAGCGTGGGACAGGCATTATACAATGAGCAGTTCTTC	CASSVGQALYNEQFF
TRBV5-1	.	.	TRBJ2-6	TGCGCCAGCAGCCCGATACGCAGGAGCTCTGGGGCCAACGTCCTGACTTTC	CASSPIRRSSGANVLTF
TRBV14	.	.	TRBJ2-5	TGTGCCAGCAGCACGGGCCGCCAAGAGACCCAGTACTTC	CASSTGRQETQYF
TRBV5-1	TRBD2	.	TRBJ2-1	TGCGCCAGCAGCTTCACTCCAACGTCCGGGACTAGCCAATCCTCCTACAATGAGCAGTTCTTC	CASSFTPTSGTSQSSYNEQFF
TRBV9	.	.	TRBJ1-5	TGTGCCAGCAGCGAAGGGACAAATAGCAATCAGCCCCAGCATTTT	CASSEGTNSNQPQHF
TRBV5-1	.	.	TRBJ2-5	TGCGCCAGCAGCTGGGGCGACTCCCAAGAGACCCAGTACTTC	CASSWGDSQETQYF
TRBV7-3	TRBD1	.	TRBJ2-1	TGTGCCAGCAGCTTTAAACAGGGGGTTCCCTACAATGAGCAGTTCTTC	CASSFKQGVPYNEQFF
TRBV4-1	.	.	TRBJ1-1	TGCGCCAGCAGCCAAGTCCCCGGGGTGAACACTGAAGCTTTCTTT	CASSQVPGVNTEAFF
TRBV18	TRBD1	.	TRBJ1-4	TGTGCCAGCTCACCCGGACTTGGGGGGACAGGCGGAAAACTGTTTTTT	CASSPGLGGTGGKLFF
TRBV29-1	.	.	TRBJ2-6	TGCAGCGTCGGGGGTCAGTCTGGGGCCAACGTCCTGACTTTC	CSVGGQSGANVLTF
TRBV28	.	.	TRBJ1-4	TGTGCCAGCAGTTTTCAAAGACGGACCCCTAATGAAAAACTGTTTTTT	CASSFQRRTPNEKLFF
TRBV14	TRBD1	.	TRBJ2-7	TGTGCCAGCAGCCAAGACCCACTGGGGACAGGGACGTACGAGCAGTACTTC	CASSQDPLGTGTYEQYF
TRBV5-1	.	once	TRBJ2-5	TGCGCCAGCAGCTTGCTTGCGCCCACCCCAGAGACCCAGTACTTC	CASSLLAPTPETQYF
TRBV6-1	TRBD1	.	TRBJ1-5	TGTGCCAGCACTTGGGACAGGGGCAATCAGCCCCAGCATTTT	CASTWDRGNQPQHF
TRBV7-3	.	.	TRBJ2-5	TGTGCCAGCAGCTTTACCAGGGCAGAGACCCAGTACTTC	CASSFTRAETQYF
TRBV28	TRBD2	.	TRBJ2-3	TGTGCCAGCGCCTGGGGACTAGCGGAGCTCTCTAGCACAGATACGCAGTATTTT	CASAWGLAELSSTDTQYF
TRBV10-3	TRBD2	once	TRBJ2-2	TGTGCCACCCACCGAACGGGAGGGGATACCGGGGAGCTGTTTTTT	CATHRTGGDTGELFF
TRBV7-2	TRBD2	few	TRBJ2-1	TGTGCCAGCAGCCTCCGACTAGCGAACAATGAGCAGTTCTTC	CASSLRLANNEQFF
TRBV28	TRBD2	.	TRBJ2-7	TGTGCCAGCACCCTTTTTGTGGCGGGAGGTGCCTACGAGCAGTACTTC	CASTLFVAGGAYEQYF
TRBV9	.	.	TRBJ1-1	TGTGCCAGCAGCGTAGTTACAGCGAACACTGAAGCTTTCTTT	CASSVVTANTEAFF
TRBV10-3	.	.	TRBJ1-1	TGTGCCATCAGTGAGCCATATAAGAACACTGAAGCTTTCTTT	CAISEPYKNTEAFF
TRBV7-9	.	.	TRBJ2-2	TGTGCCAGCAGCTTAGATTACAGGTCCACCGGGGAGCTGTTTTTT	CASSLDYRSTGELFF
TRBV9	.	.	TRBJ2-1	TGTGCCAGCAGCGCCCCGACGGGGATTCCCAGCTACAATGAGCAGTTCTTC	CASSAPTGIPSYNEQFF
TRBV9	.	.	TRBJ1-3	TGTGCCAGCAGCGTAGTAGGCTCTGGAAACACCATATATTTT	CASSVVGSGNTIYF
TRBV19	.	few	TRBJ1-2	TGTGCCAGTAGTATGTGGAACTATGGCTACACCTTC	CASSMWNYGYTF
TRBV2	.	.	TRBJ2-5	TGTGCCAGCAGTGATACAGGAACGGTAGGGTCAGAGACCCAGTACTTC	CASSDTGTVGSETQYF
TRBV5-1	TRBD1	.	TRBJ1-3	TGCGCCAGCAGCTTGGGGACAGGAGGAAACACCATATATTTT	CASSLGTGGNTIYF
TRBV5-1	.	.	TRBJ1-3	TGCGCCAGCTCCCCCAGCTCCTCTGGAAACACCATATATTTT	CASSPSSSGNTIYF
TRBV30	TRBD2	.	TRBJ2-2	TGTGCCTGGCGACGGCCGGGGCGGGAGGGGTCCGGGGAGCTGTTTTTT	CAWRRPGREGSGELFF
TRBV5-8	.	once	TRBJ2-2	TGTGCCAGCAGCCTATTGATCGGGACAAGAGGGACCGGGGAGCTGTTTTTT	CASSLLIGTRGTGELFF
TRBV5-1	.	.	TRBJ1-1	TGCGCCAGCAGCTTCCGGGGCGGTGGGCTTGAAGCTTTCTTT	CASSFRGGGLEAFF
TRBV27	.	.	TRBJ1-1	TGTGCCAGCAGTTCGCGGCCCACCGGCCCTGAAGCTTTCTTT	CASSSRPTGPEAFF
TRBV6-4	TRBD2	.	TRBJ2-1	TGTGCCAGCAGCCAGACTAGCGGTTACTACAATGAGCAGTTCTTC	CASSQTSGYYNEQFF
TRBV7-7	.	.	TRBJ2-3	TGTGCCAGCAGCCCCGGGGGCCACACAGATACGCAGTATTTT	CASSPGGHTDTQYF